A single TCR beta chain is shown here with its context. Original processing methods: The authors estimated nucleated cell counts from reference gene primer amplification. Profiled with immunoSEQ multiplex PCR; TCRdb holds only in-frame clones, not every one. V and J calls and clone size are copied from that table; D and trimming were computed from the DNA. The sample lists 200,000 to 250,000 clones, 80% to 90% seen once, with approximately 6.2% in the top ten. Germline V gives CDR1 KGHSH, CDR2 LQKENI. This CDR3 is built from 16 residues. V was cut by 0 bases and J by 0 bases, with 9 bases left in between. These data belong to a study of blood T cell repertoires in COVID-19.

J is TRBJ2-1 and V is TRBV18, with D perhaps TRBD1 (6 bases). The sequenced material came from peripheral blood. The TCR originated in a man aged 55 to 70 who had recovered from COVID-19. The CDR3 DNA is TGTGCCAGCTCACCACCGGGACAAAGCTCCTACAATGAGCAGTTCTTC. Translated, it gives CASSPPGQSSYNEQFF. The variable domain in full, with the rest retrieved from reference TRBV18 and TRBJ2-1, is NAGVMQNPRHLVRRRGQEARLRCSPMKGHSHVYWYRQLPEEGLKFMVYLQKENIIDESGMPKERFSAEFPKEGPSILRIQQVVRGDSAAYFCASSPPGQSSYNEQFFGPGTRLTVL.